The entry below gives a single T cell receptor beta chain sequence along with its context. This CDR3 spans 16 amino acids. Germline CDR1 reads SGHNT; CDR2 reads YENEEA. The V and J ends lost 1 base and 8 bases, in that order; junction bases with no gene match: 5. The sample originates from a study of blood T cell repertoires in COVID-19. About the study: There were acute and convalescent COVID-19 samples, and they came from the United States, Italy and Spain. T cells, B-cell-depleted T cells, or PBMCs supplied cDNA or gDNA.

Per the original methods: The assay estimated nucleated cells by amplifying reference gene primers. Generated by immunoSEQ multiplex PCR, the TCRdb table keeps only in-frame clones and is missing some. The V and J calls and clone size come from that table; D and trimming were worked out from the DNA. The sample contains just under 65,000 clones, 76% of which appear only once. The chain links TRBV11-3 to TRBJ2-1, with 13 positions matching TRBD2. Source material: peripheral blood. This receptor was identified in a woman of 80 years or more with acute or convalescent COVID-19. The CDR3 DNA follows: TGTGCCAGCAGCTTAGGTGGACTAGCGGGAGTCTATGAGCAGTTCTTC. Translation gives CASSLGGLAGVYEQFF.